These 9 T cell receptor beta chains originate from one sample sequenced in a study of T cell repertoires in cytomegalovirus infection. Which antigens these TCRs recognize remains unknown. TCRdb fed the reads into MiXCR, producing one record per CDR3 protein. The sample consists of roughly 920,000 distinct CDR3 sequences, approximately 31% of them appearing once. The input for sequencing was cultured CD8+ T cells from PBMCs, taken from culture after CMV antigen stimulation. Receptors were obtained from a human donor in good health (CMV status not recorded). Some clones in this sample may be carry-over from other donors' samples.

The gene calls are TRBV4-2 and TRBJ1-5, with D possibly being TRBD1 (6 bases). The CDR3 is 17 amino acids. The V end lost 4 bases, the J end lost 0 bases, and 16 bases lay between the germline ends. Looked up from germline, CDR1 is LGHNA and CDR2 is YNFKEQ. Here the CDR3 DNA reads TGTGCCAGCAGCCCGGGGCTGGGGGCGGGTAGCAATCAGCCCCAGCATTTT. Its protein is CASSPGLGAGSNQPQHF.

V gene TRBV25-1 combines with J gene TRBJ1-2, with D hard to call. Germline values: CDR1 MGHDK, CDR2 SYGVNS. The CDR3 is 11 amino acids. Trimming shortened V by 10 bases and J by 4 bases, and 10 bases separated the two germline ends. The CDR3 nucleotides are TGTGCCACCGACGCGCCCTATGGCTACACCTTC. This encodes CATDAPYGYTF.

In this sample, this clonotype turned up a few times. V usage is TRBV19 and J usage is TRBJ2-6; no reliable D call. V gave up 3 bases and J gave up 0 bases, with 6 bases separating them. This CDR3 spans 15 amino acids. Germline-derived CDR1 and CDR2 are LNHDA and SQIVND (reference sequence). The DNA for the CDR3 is TGTGCCAGTAGTATGATGGTCTCTGGGGCCAACGTCCTGACTTTC. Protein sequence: CASSMMVSGANVLTF.

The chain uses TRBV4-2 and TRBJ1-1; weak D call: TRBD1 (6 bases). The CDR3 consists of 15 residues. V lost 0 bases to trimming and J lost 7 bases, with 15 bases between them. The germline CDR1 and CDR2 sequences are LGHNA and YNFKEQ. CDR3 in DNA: TGTGCCAGCAGCCAAGAAGGGGGAAGAGGGTATGAAGCTTTCTTT. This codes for CASSQEGGRGYEAFF.

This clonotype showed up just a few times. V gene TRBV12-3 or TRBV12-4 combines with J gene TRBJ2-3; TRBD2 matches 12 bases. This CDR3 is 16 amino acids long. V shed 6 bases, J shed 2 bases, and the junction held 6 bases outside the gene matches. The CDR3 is CASRNTSGGITDTQYF. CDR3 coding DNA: TGTGCCAGCAGGAATACTAGCGGGGGGATCACAGATACGCAGTATTTT.

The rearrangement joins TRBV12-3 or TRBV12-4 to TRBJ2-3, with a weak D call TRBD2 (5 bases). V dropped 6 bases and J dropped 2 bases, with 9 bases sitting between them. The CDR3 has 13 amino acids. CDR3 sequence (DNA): TGTGCCAGCAGGGGGAGCCTCACAGATACGCAGTATTTT. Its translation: CASRGSLTDTQYF.

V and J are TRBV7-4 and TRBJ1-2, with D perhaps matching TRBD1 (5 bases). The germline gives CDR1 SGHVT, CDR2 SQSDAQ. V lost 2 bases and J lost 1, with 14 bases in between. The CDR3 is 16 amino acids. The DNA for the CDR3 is TGTGCCAGCAGCTTACTACAGGCTGACTTTAACTATGGCTACACCTTC. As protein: CASSLLQADFNYGYTF.

In DNA, the CDR3 is TGTGCCAGTAGTATAGTCAGCGGGGGGGCCTCCTACAATGAGCAGTTCTTC. It specifies CASSIVSGGASYNEQFF. V usage is TRBV19 and J usage is TRBJ2-1; 10 bases agree with TRBD2. In germline, CDR1 is LNHDA, CDR2 SQIVND (reference sequence). The CDR3 has 17 amino acids. J was trimmed by 0 bases and V by 1 base; bases with no gene match: 3.

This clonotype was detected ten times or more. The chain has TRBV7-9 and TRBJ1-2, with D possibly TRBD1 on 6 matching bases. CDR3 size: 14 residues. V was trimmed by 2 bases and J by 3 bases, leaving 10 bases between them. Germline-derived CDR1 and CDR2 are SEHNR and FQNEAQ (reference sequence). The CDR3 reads CASSLTSGDYGYTF. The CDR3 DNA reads TGTGCCAGCAGCTTAACTTCAGGGGACTATGGCTACACCTTC. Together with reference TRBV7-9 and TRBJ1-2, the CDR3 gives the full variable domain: DTGVSQNPRHKITKRGQNVTFRCDPISEHNRLYWYRQTLGQGPEFLTYFQNEAQLEKSRLLSDRFSAERPKGSFSTLEIQRTEQGDSAMYLCASSLTSGDYGYTFGSGTRLTVV.